This passage covers 25 T cell receptor beta chains from one sample sequenced in a study of Ad26.COV2.S vaccination and SARS-CoV-2 variants. The sample's treatment: roughly 19 received Ad26.COV2.S at low or high dose, single or two shots; several received placebo; per-sample allocation not given. Day 63 following the first vaccine or placebo injection was when the samples were taken. The assay was immunoSEQ multiplex PCR, and TCRdb's table has in-frame clones only and misses some. The table includes about 320,000 clones, around 84% detected once. The sequences come from peripheral blood, collected in a trial of Ad26.COV2.S vaccine versus placebo. These receptor sequences come from a person aged 18-60 years who received the Ad26.COV2.S COVID-19 vaccine or a placebo.

This clone was seen a single time. The chain couples TRBV9 to TRBJ2-1; tentatively, D is TRBD1 (6 bases). Trimming shortened V by 3 bases and J by 4 bases, and 14 bases separated the two germline ends. CDR1 and CDR2 from the germline V gene are SGDLS and YYNGEE. This CDR3 is 15 amino acids long. CDR3 loop: CASSGPGQQYNEQFF. In DNA, the CDR3 is TGTGCCAGCAGCGGCCCCGGACAGCAATACAATGAGCAGTTCTTC.

Regarding this clone: This sample also contains other DNA sequences that code for the same CDR3. The chain recombines TRBV5-6 with TRBJ1-1; TRBD1 matches at 8 bases. CDR3 length: 16 residues. V was clipped by 2 bases and J by 0 bases; unmatched bases: 6. The V gene's germline CDR1 is SGHDT and CDR2 YYEEEE. As DNA, the CDR3 is TGTGCCAGCAGCTTCTGGACAGGGCTTATGAACACTGAAGCTTTCTTT. Translation gives CASSFWTGLMNTEAFF.

The chain recombines TRBV25-1 with TRBJ2-2; TRBD2 matches 7 bases. There are 15 residues in the CDR3. V gave up 8 bases and J gave up 0 bases; unmatched junction bases: 6. Germline V CDR1 and CDR2: MGHDK, SYGVNS. This CDR3 reads CASGEGTTNTGELFF. Here the CDR3 DNA reads TGTGCCAGCGGGGAGGGCACAACGAACACCGGGGAGCTGTTTTTT.

The chain recombines TRBV11-3 with TRBJ2-7; D is unclear. V dropped 1 base and J dropped 6 bases, with 16 bases sitting between them. This CDR3 region has 15 residues. The germline V gene encodes CDR1 SGHNT and CDR2 YENEEA. DNA for the CDR3: TGTGCCAGCAGCTTAGTGGCTGGAAACCTGGGCGAGCAGTACTTC. Amino acids: CASSLVAGNLGEQYF.

This clone was recorded only once. CDR3 protein: CASSPTSADEQFF. In DNA form, the CDR3 reads TGTGCCAGCAGTCCTACTAGCGCAGATGAGCAGTTCTTC. The chain employs TRBV12-3 or TRBV12-4 and TRBJ2-1; 7 positions match TRBD2. Unmatched junction bases numbered 6, after V lost 5 bases and J lost 8 bases. There are 13 residues in the CDR3.

This sequence joins TRBV29-1 and TRBJ1-5, with a weak D call TRBD1 (6 bases). This CDR3 is built from 13 residues. The V and J ends lost 6 bases and 6 bases respectively, with 15 bases between them. Per the germline V gene, CDR1 is SQVTM and CDR2 is ANQGSEA. CDR3 region: CSVVDRGGQPQHF. The CDR3 DNA sequence: TGCAGCGTAGTCGACAGAGGGGGTCAGCCCCAGCATTTT.

This clone was picked up a small number of times. This chain links TRBV18 with TRBJ2-3; TRBD2 matches 8 bases. The CDR3 is 20 residues long. V shed 6 bases and J 0 bases; nucleotides not matched to a gene: 20. Germline CDR1 KGHSH, CDR2 LQKENI. DNA of the CDR3: TGTGCCAGCTCCCCGGTCGTGGTAGCGGGGCGACACCCTAGCACAGATACGCAGTATTTT. Protein product: CASSPVVVAGRHPSTDTQYF. Filled out from reference TRBV18 and TRBJ2-3, the complete variable domain reads NAGVMQNPRHLVRRRGQEARLRCSPMKGHSHVYWYRQLPEEGLKFMVYLQKENIIDESGMPKERFSAEFPKEGPSILRIQQVVRGDSAAYFCASSPVVVAGRHPSTDTQYFGPGTRLTVL.

This chain joins TRBV12-3 or TRBV12-4 and TRBJ1-2; no clear D gene. The CDR3 spans 13 residues. Trimming took 5 bases from V and 4 from J, leaving 11 bases between them. The CDR3 spells CASSGRNIYGYTF. The CDR3 region has the DNA TGTGCCAGCAGTGGGCGGAATATCTATGGCTACACCTTC.

The V and J genes are TRBV9 and TRBJ2-1; D unresolved. The CDR3 consists of 15 residues. Germline V gene sequence: CDR1 SGDLS, CDR2 YYNGEE. Trimming cost V 0 bases and J 0 bases, with 7 bases left between them. The CDR3: CASSVALYSYNEQFF. CDR3 in DNA: TGTGCCAGCAGCGTAGCCCTTTACTCCTACAATGAGCAGTTCTTC.

The V gene is TRBV12-3 or TRBV12-4, the J gene TRBJ1-1; no reliable D call. V gave up 3 bases and J gave up 5 bases, with 10 bases separating them. This CDR3 is built from 13 residues. This CDR3 is CASSFAGATEAFF. In nucleotides, the CDR3 is TGTGCCAGCAGTTTCGCTGGAGCGACTGAAGCTTTCTTT.

The chain joins TRBV10-3 to TRBJ2-7, with D perhaps TRBD1 (6 bases). The CDR3 loop spans 14 amino acids. The germline V and J ends were trimmed by 8 bases and 5 bases, with 19 bases remaining between them. Germline V lookup: CDR1 ENHRY, CDR2 SYGVKD. The chain's CDR3 is CAIADSLEGHEQYF. CDR3 in DNA: TGTGCCATCGCGGACAGCCTCGAGGGGCACGAGCAGTACTTC.

The chain combines TRBV9 with TRBJ1-2; no clear D. The CDR3 has 14 amino acids. V lost 3 bases to trimming and J lost 3 bases, with 12 bases between them. Germline values: CDR1 SGDLS, CDR2 YYNGEE. DNA of the CDR3: TGTGCCAGCAGCGGCCCAAAGGCGTACTATGGCTACACCTTC. Amino acid sequence: CASSGPKAYYGYTF.

The chain is built from TRBV14 and TRBJ1-1, with D hard to call. Germline CDR1 is SGHDN and CDR2 is FVKESK. The CDR3 runs to 17 residues. Trimming took off 7 bases at V and 5 bases at J, with 26 bases between the two ends. The CDR3 is CASNPYYGGTTQTEAFF. The CDR3 nucleotides are TGTGCCAGCAACCCATACTACGGAGGCACGACACAAACTGAAGCTTTCTTT.

The chain joins TRBV7-3 to TRBJ2-3; 8 bases align to TRBD2. There are 14 residues in the CDR3. Germline V gives CDR1 SGHTA, CDR2 FQGTGA. V trimming: 5 bases; J trimming: 1 base; junction bases outside the gene matches: 2. CDR3 DNA sequence: TGTGCCAGCAGCCCGGGGGGGCGCACAGATACGCAGTATTTT. This gives the protein CASSPGGRTDTQYF.

This chain uses TRBV14 with TRBJ2-7, with a possible D match to TRBD2 (5 bases). V lost 3 bases, J lost 4 bases, and 22 bases lay in between. Germline V gene lookup returns CDR1 SGHDN and CDR2 FVKESK. CDR3 size: 17 residues. Here the CDR3 reads CASSHNPRAATDYEQYF. For the CDR3, the DNA is TGTGCCAGCAGCCACAACCCGCGGGCCGCAACCGATTACGAGCAGTACTTC.

This clone showed up just once. J is TRBJ2-4 and V is TRBV3-1 (or the pseudogene TRBV3-2); D possibly corresponds to TRBD2 (6 bases). This CDR3 region has 11 residues. The germline gives CDR1 LGHDT, CDR2 YNNKEL (reference sequence). V lost 1 base and J 11 bases, leaving 6 bases between the germline ends. CDR3 amino acids: CASSQGEVQYF. The CDR3 region has the DNA TGTGCCAGCAGCCAAGGGGAGGTTCAGTACTTC.

The chain combines TRBV24-1 with TRBJ1-2; 7 nucleotides agree with TRBD1. The germline V gene has CDR1 KGHDR and CDR2 SFDVKD. V was pared by 9 bases and J by 2 bases, with 8 bases of the junction left unmatched. The CDR3 length is 14 residues. CDR3 sequence: CATHPQDRNYGYTF. The CDR3 bases are TGTGCCACCCACCCACAGGACAGGAACTATGGCTACACCTTC.

V and J are TRBV21-1 and TRBJ2-5; the listed D gene, TRBD1, was not tested against the DNA. TRBV21-1 is a documented pseudogene. CDR3 length: 16 residues. In DNA, the CDR3 is TGTGCCAGCAGCAAAGCATCCAGGGAAGGGCGAGAGACCCAGTACTTC. This translates into CASSKASREGRETQYF.

The genes are TRBV7-3 and TRBJ2-1; tentatively, D is TRBD2 (6 bases). Trimming took 5 bases from V and 10 from J, leaving 15 bases between them. This CDR3 has 13 residues. Germline loops: CDR1 SGHTA, CDR2 FQGTGA. CDR3 region: CASSLNREREQFF. CDR3 sequence (DNA): TGTGCCAGCAGCCTAAACCGGGAGCGGGAGCAGTTCTTC.

This clone was observed a handful of times. The V gene is TRBV23-1, the J gene TRBJ1-1; D gene unclear. TRBV23-1 is identified as an open reading frame with a role that is uncertain. V was shortened by 1 base and J by 3 bases, with 9 bases between the two germline ends. The CDR3 is made up of 14 amino acids. This CDR3 reads CASSQFPRDTEAFF. The CDR3, as DNA: TGCGCCAGCAGTCAATTTCCCCGGGACACTGAAGCTTTCTTT.

V gene TRBV20-1 combines with J gene TRBJ1-1; possible D gene TRBD1, 6 bases. The CDR3 loop spans 15 amino acids. Germline-derived CDR1 and CDR2 are DFQATT and SNEGSKA (reference sequence). Trimming left V 3 bases short and J 0 bases short, with 14 bases between. The CDR3 spells CSASPAGAMNTEAFF. CDR3 nucleotide sequence: TGCAGTGCTAGTCCGGCAGGGGCAATGAACACTGAAGCTTTCTTT.

The chain uses TRBV6-5 and TRBJ1-6; TRBD1 is a possible D gene (6 bases). V lost 10 bases, J lost 6 bases, and 19 bases lay in between. Per germline, CDR1 MNHEY and CDR2 SVGAGI. The CDR3 runs to 15 residues. The CDR3 region is CATFGPRGPNSPLHF. CDR3 nucleotides: TGTGCCACCTTCGGGCCCAGGGGCCCTAATTCACCCCTCCACTTT.

The genes are TRBV4-2 and TRBJ2-1; weak D call: TRBD2 (6 bases). The V and J ends lost 0 bases and 6 bases respectively, with 15 bases between them. Germline V lookup: CDR1 LGHNA, CDR2 YNFKEQ. This CDR3 contains 16 residues. CDR3 residues: CASSQEGGTPGNEQFF. The CDR3 DNA reads as TGTGCCAGCAGCCAAGAAGGAGGGACGCCTGGCAATGAGCAGTTCTTC.

V and J are TRBV2 and TRBJ1-1, with a tentative D call TRBD1 (5 bases). V was trimmed by 6 bases and J by 8 bases, leaving 22 bases between them. The CDR3 consists of 15 residues. Germline values: CDR1 SNHLY, CDR2 FYNNEI. For the CDR3, the DNA is TGTGCCAGCAGCGCCGCGGGGGGGAGGAGCATCGAAGCTTTCTTT. Protein: CASSAAGGRSIEAFF.

The chain couples TRBV7-2 to TRBJ1-5; TRBD1 might be the D (5 bases). CDR1 SGHTA and CDR2 FQGNSA come from the germline V gene. The CDR3 is made up of 15 amino acids. Trimming took off 1 base at V and 5 bases at J, with 12 bases between the two ends. DNA for the CDR3: TGTGCCAGCAGCTTAGGAGGGATAGGGGATCAGCCCCAGCATTTT. Translated: CASSLGGIGDQPQHF.